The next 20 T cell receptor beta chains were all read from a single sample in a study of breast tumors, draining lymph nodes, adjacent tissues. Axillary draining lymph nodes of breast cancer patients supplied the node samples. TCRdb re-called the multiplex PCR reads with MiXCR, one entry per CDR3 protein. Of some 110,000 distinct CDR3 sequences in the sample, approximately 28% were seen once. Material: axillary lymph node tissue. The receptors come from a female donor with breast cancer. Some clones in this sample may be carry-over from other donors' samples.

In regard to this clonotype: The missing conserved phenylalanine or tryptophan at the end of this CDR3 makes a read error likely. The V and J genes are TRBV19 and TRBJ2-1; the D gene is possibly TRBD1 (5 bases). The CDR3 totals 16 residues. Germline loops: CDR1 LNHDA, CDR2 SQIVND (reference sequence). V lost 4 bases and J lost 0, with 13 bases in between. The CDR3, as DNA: TGTGCCAGTAGTACCATTGGGCAGGGCTCCTACAATGAGCAGTTCTCC. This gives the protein CASSTIGQGSYNEQFS.

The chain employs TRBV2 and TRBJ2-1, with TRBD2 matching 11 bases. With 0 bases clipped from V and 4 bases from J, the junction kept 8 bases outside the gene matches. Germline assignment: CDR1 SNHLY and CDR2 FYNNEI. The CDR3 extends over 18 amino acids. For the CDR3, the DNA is TGTGCCAGCAGTGAAGCGACTAGCGGGATAGGGGGTTACAATGAGCAGTTCTTC. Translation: CASSEATSGIGGYNEQFF.

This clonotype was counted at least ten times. Written as DNA, the CDR3 is TGTGCCAGCAGCTTCCGATCCAGAAACACCGGGGAGCTGTTTTTT. Protein product: CASSFRSRNTGELFF. The chain is built from TRBV7-2 and TRBJ2-2; D remains unclear. Trimming removed 3 bases from V and 2 bases from J, with 10 bases in between. The germline CDR1 and CDR2 sequences are SGHTA and FQGNSA. The CDR3 consists of 15 residues.

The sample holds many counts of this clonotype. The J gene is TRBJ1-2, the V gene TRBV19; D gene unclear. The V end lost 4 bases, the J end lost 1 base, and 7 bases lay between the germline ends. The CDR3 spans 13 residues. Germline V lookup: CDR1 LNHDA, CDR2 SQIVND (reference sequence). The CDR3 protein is CASSSLRNYGYTF. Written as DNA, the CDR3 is TGTGCCAGTAGTAGCCTTCGTAACTATGGCTACACCTTC.

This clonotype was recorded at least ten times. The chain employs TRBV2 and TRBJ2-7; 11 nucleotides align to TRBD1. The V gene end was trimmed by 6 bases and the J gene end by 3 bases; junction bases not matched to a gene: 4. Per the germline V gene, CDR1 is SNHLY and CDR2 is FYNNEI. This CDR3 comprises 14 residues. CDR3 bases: TGTGCCAGCAGGAGGGACAGGGGGAACTACGAGCAGTACTTC. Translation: CASRRDRGNYEQYF.

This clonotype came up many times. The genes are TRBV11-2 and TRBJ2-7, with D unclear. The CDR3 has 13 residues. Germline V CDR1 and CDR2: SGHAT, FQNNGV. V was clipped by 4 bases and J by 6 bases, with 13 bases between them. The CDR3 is CASSSGPTSEQYF. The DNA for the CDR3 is TGTGCCAGCAGCTCTGGACCTACCTCCGAGCAGTACTTC.

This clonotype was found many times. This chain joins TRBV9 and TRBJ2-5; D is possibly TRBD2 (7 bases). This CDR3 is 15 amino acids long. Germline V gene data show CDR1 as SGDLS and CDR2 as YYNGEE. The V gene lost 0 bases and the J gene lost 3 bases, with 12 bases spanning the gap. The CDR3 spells CASSVDGGREETQYF. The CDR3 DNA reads TGTGCCAGCAGCGTAGACGGGGGGCGGGAAGAGACCCAGTACTTC. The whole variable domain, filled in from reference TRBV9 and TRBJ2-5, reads DSGVTQTPKHLITATGQRVTLRCSPRSGDLSVYWYQQSLDQGLQFLIQYYNGEERAKGNILERFSAQQFPDLHSELNLSSLELGDSALYFCASSVDGGREETQYFGPGTRLLVL.

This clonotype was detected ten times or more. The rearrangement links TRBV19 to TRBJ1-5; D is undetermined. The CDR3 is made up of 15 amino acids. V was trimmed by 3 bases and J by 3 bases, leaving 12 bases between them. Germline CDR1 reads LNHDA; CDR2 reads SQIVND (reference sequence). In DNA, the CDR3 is TGTGCCAGTAGTATCCTAGACGGCTCCAATCAGCCCCAGCATTTT. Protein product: CASSILDGSNQPQHF.

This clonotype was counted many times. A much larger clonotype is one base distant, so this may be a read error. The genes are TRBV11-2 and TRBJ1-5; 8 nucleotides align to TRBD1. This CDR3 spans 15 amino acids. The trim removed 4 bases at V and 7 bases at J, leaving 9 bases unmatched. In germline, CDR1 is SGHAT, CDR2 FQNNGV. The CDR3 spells CASSSSGGPGQPQHF. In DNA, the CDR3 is TGTGCCAGCAGCTCCTCAGGGGGCCCGGGACAGCCCCAGCATTTT.

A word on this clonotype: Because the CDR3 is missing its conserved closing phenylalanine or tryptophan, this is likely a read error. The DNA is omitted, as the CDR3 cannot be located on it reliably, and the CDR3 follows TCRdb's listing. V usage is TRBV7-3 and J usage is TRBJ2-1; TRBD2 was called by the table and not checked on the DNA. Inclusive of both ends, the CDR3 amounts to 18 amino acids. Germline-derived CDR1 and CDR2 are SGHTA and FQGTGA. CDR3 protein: CASSLGTSGTSSYNEQCY.

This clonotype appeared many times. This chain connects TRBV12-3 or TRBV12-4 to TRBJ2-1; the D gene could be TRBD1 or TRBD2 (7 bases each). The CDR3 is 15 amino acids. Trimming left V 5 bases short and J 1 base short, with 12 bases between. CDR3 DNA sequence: TGTGCCAGCAGTCTTCAGGGGGGGTCCTACAATGAGCAGTTCTTC. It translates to CASSLQGGSYNEQFF.

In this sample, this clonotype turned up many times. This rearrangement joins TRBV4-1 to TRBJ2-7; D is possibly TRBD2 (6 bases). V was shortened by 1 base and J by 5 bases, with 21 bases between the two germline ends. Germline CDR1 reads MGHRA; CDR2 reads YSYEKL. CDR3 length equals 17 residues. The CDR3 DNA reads TGCGCCAGCAGCCAAGGATCACGAGTCAGAGGAGGGAACGAGCAGTACTTC. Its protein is CASSQGSRVRGGNEQYF.

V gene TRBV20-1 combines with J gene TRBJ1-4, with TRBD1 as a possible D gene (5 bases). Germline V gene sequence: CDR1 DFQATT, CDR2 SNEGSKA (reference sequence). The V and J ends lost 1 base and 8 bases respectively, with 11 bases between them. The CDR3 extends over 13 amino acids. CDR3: CSARVEGNEKLFF. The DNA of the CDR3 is TGCAGTGCTAGAGTAGAGGGGAACGAAAAACTGTTTTTT.

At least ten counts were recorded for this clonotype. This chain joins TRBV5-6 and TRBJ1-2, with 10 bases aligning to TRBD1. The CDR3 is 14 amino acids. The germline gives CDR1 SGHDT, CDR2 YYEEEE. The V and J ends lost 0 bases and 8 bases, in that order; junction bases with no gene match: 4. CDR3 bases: TGTGCCAGCAGCTTGGGGGACAGGGGTTACGGCTACACCTTC. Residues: CASSLGDRGYGYTF.

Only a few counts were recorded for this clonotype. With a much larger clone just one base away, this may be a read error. In nucleotides, the CDR3 is TGTGCCAGCAGCTCGGGACAGGCGGGTTTCACCGGGGAGCTGTTTTTT. Amino acid sequence: CASSSGQAGFTGELFF. V usage is TRBV5-8 and J usage is TRBJ2-2, with 8 positions matching TRBD1. The germline gives CDR1 SGHTS, CDR2 YDEGEE. This CDR3 contains 16 residues. The trim removed 3 bases at V and 4 bases at J, leaving 8 bases unmatched.

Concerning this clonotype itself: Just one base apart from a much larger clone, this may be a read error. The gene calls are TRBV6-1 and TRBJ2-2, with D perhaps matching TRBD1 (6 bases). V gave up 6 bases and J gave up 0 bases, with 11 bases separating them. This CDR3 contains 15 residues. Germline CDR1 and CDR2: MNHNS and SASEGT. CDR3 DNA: TGTGCCAGCAGACACGGGACATCGAACACCGGGGAGCTGTTTTTT. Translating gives CASRHGTSNTGELFF.

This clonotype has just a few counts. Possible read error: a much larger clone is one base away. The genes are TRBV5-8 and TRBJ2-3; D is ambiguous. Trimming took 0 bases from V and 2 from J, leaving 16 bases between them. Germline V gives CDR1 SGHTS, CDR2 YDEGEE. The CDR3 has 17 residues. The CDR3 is CASSLAATPTSTDTQYF. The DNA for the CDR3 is TGTGCCAGCAGCTTGGCAGCTACGCCCACCTCCACAGATACGCAGTATTTT.

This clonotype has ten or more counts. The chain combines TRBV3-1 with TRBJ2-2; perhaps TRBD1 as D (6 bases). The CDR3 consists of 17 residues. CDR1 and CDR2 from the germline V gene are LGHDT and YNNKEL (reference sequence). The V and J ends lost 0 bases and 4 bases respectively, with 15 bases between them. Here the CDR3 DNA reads TGTGCCAGCAGCCAAGATCTCATACAGGGCGCCACCGGGGAGCTGTTTTTT. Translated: CASSQDLIQGATGELFF.

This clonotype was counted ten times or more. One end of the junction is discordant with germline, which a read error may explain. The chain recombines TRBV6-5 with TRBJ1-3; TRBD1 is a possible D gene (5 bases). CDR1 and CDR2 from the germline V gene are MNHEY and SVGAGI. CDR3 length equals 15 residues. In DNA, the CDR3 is TGTGCCAGCAGTCACTCGACAGACTCTGGAAACACCATATATTTT. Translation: CASSHSTDSGNTIYF.

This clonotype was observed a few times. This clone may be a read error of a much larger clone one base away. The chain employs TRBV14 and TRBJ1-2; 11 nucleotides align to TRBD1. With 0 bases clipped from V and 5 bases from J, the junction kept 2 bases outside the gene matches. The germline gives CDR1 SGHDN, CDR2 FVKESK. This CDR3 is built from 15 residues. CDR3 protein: CASSQDGTGGYGYTF. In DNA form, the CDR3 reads TGTGCCAGCAGCCAAGATGGGACAGGGGGATATGGCTACACCTTC.